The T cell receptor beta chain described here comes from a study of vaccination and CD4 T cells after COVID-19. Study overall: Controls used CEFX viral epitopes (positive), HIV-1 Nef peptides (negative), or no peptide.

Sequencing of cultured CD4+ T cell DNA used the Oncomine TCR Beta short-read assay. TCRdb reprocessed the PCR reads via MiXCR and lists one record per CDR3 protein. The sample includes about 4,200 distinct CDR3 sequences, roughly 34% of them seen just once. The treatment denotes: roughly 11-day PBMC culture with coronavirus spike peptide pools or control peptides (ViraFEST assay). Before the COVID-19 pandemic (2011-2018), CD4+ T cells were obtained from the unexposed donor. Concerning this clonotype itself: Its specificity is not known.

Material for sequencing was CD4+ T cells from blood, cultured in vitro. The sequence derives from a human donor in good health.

CDR3 DNA sequence: TGTGCCAGCAGACCCTCCGGGCCGCAGGGGACCCAGTACTTC. It codes for CASRPSGPQGTQYF. The chain couples TRBV12-3 or TRBV12-4 to TRBJ2-5; tentatively, D is TRBD1 (5 bases). The ends were cut back, 6 bases at V and 7 bases at J, with 18 bases in the middle. The CDR3 is 14 amino acids.